This TCR beta chain was sequenced during a study of a mutant IDH1 vaccine in newly diagnosed glioma. Background on the study: Vaccines began 4-6 weeks after radiotherapy alone, or with temozolomide cycles. Receipt of radiotherapy, temozolomide, or both preceded the study, and most received both.

CDR1 SGHNT and CDR2 YYREEE come from the germline V gene (reference sequence). V was shortened by 6 bases and J by 5 bases, with 17 bases between the two germline ends. The CDR3 extends over 14 amino acids. Whole-study findings and limits: Detectable vaccine-induced immune responses arose in about 93% of patients.

The time point: week 5, during vaccination. The investigators gave 300 ug of mutant IDH1 20-mer peptide in each vaccine dose, together with topical imiquimod. Tumors from donors were new WHO grade 3 or 4 IDH1-mutant astrocytomas with ATRX loss. Turning to this clone: Its specificity is not known.

Clones were read by immunoSEQ multiplex PCR, and TCRdb kept only the in-frame ones, dropping some. Of 50,000 to 70,000 clones listed, roughly 82% are singletons. The chain recombines TRBV5-4 with TRBJ2-5; D call uncertain. The TCR originated in a woman between 18 and 29 years old with glioma. Some clones in this sample may be carry-over from other donors' samples. The sample here was PBMCs, taken from a glioma patient whose treatment included an IDH1 peptide vaccine. The CDR3 nucleotides read TGTGCCAGCAATTCCCAAAGGATGAGGGAGACCCAGTACTTC. This codes for CASNSQRMRETQYF.